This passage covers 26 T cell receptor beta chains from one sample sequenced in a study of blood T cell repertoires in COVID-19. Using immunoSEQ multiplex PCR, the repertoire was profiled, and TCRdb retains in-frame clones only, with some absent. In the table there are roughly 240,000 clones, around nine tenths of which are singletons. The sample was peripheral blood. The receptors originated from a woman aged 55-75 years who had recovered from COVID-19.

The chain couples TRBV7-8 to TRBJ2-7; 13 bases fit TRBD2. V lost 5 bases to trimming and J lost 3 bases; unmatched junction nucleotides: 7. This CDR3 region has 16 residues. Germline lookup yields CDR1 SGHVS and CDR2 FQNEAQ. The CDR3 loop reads CASSPPGLAGVYEQYF. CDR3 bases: TGTGCCAGCAGCCCCCCCGGACTAGCGGGGGTCTACGAGCAGTACTTC.

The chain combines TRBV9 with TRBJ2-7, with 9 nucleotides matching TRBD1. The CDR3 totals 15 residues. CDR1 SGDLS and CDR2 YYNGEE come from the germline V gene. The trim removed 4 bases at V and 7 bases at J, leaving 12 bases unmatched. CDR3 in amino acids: CASSPHTGGTVEQYF. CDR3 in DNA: TGTGCCAGCAGCCCCCACACAGGGGGCACGGTAGAGCAGTACTTC.

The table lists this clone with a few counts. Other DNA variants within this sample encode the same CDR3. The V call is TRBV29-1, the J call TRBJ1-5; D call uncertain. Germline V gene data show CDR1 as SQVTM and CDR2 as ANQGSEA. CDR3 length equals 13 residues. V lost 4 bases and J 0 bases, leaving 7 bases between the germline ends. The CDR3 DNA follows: TGCAGCGTTGCGGGTGGTAGCAATCAGCCCCAGCATTTT. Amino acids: CSVAGGSNQPQHF.

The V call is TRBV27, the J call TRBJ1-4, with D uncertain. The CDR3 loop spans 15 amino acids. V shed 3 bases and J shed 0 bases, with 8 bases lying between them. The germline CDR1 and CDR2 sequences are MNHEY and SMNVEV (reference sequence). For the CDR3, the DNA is TGTGCCAGCAGTTTCCTCAGTCCAACTAATGAAAAACTGTTTTTT. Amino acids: CASSFLSPTNEKLFF.

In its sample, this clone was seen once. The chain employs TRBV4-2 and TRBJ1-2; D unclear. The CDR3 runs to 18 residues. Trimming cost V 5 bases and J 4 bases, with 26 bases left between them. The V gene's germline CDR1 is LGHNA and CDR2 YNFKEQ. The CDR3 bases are TGTGCCAGCAGCATGAGATTGGTCCAAGCAACTTCTGTCTATGGCTACACCTTC. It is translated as CASSMRLVQATSVYGYTF.

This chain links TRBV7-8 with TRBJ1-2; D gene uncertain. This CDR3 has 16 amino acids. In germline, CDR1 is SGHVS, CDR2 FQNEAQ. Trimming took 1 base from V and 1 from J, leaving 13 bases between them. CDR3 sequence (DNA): TGTGCCAGCAGCTTAGTGGGCGGACTCCTTAACTATGGCTACACCTTC. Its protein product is CASSLVGGLLNYGYTF.

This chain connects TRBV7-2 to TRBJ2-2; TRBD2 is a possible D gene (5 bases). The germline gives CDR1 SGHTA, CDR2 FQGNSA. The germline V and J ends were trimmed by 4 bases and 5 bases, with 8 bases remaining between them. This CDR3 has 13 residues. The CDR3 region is CASSSDWTGELFF. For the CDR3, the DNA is TGTGCCAGCAGCTCGGACTGGACCGGGGAGCTGTTTTTT.

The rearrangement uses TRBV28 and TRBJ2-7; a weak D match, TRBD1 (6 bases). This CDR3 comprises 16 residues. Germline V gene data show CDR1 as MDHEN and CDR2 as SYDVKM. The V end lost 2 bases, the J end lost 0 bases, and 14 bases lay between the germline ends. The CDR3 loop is CASSLIDRHSSYEQYF. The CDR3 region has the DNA TGTGCCAGCAGTTTAATCGACAGGCATAGCTCCTACGAGCAGTACTTC.

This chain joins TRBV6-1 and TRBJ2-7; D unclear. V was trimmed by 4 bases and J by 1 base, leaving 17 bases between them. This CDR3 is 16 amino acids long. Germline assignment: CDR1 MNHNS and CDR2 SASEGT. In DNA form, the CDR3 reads TGTGCCAGCAGTGGGTCACCTGGGCTTAATTCCTACGAGCAGTACTTC. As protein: CASSGSPGLNSYEQYF.

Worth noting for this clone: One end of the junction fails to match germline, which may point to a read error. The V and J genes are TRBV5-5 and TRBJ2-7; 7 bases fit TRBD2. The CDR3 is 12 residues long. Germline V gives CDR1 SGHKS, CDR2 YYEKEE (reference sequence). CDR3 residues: CASSLEETSSSF. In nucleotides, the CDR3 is TGTGCCAGCAGCTTGGAAGAGACTAGCTCCTCCTTC.

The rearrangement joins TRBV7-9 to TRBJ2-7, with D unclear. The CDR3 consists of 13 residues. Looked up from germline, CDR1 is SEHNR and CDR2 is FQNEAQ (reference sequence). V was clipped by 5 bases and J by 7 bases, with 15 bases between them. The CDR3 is CASSPPRRVEQYF. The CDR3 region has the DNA TGTGCCAGCAGCCCCCCCCGAAGAGTAGAGCAGTACTTC.

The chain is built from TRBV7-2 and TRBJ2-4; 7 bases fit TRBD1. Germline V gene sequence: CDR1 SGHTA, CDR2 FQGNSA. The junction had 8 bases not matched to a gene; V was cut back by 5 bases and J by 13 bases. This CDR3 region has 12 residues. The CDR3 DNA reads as TGTGCCAGCAGCCAAGGGGGACAGAGACAGTACTTC. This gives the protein CASSQGGQRQYF. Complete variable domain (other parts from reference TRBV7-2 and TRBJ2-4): GAGVSQSPSNKVTEKGKDVELRCDPISGHTALYWYRQSLGQGLEFLIYFQGNSAPDKSGLPSDRFSAERTGGSVSTLTIQRTQQEDSAVYLCASSQGGQRQYFGAGTRLSVL.

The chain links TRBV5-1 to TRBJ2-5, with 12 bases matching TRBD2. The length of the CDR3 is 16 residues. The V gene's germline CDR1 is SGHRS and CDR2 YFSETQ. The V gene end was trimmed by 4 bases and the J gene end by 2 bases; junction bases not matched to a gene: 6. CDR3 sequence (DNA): TGCGCCAGCAGCGCAGGACTAGCGGGGACTCAAGAGACCCAGTACTTC. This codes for CASSAGLAGTQETQYF.

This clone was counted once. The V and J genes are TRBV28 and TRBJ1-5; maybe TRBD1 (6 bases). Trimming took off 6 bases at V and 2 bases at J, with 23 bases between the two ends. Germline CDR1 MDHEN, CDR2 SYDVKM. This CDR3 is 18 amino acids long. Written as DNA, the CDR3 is TGTGCCAGCAGCCGAATTGGAGGGGGGGGTGGTGGCAATCAGCCCCAGCATTTT. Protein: CASSRIGGGGGGNQPQHF.

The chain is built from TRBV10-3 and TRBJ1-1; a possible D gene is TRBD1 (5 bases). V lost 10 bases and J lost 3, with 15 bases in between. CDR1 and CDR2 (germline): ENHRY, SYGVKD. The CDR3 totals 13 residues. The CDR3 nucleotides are TGTGCCACCCAGACAGTCTTAGACACTGAAGCTTTCTTT. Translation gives CATQTVLDTEAFF.

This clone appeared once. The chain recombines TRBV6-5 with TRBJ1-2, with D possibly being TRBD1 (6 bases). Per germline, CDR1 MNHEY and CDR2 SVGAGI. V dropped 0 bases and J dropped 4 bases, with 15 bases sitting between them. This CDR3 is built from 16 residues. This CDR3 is CASSYSVGGSLYGYTF. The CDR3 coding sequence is TGTGCCAGCAGTTACTCCGTTGGGGGCTCCCTCTATGGCTACACCTTC.

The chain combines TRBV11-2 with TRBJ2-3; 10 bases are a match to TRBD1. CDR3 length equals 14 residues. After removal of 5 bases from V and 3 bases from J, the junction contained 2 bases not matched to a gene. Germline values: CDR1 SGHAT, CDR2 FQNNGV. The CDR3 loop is CASSLDRGTDTQYF. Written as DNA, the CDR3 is TGTGCCAGCAGCCTGGACAGGGGGACAGATACGCAGTATTTT.

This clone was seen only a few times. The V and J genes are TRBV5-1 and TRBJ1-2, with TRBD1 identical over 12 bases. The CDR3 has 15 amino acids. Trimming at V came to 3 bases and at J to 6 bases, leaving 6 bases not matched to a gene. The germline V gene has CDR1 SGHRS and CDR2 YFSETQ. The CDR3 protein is CASSWSGTGGDGYTF. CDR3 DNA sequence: TGCGCCAGCAGCTGGAGCGGGACAGGGGGCGATGGCTACACCTTC.

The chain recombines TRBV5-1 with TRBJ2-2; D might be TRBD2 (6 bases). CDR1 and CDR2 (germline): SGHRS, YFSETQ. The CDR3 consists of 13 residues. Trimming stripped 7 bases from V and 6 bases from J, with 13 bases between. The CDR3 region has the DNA TGCGCCAGCCGCCCTGGGGAGGCCGGGGAGCTGTTTTTT. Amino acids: CASRPGEAGELFF.

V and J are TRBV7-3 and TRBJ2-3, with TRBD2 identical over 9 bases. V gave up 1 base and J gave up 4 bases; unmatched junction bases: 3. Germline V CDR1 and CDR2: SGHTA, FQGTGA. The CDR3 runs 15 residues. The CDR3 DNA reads TGTGCCAGCAGCTTAATGGGCGGGGGGGCAGATACGCAGTATTTT. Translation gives CASSLMGGGADTQYF.

The chain's CDR3 is CASSYSSNIRGYTF. The CDR3 DNA reads TGTGCCAGCAGTTACTCCTCAAATATACGGGGCTACACCTTC. The V call is TRBV6-5, the J call TRBJ1-2; D is unclear. CDR1 is MNHEY, CDR2 SVGAGI, per germline. The CDR3 loop spans 14 amino acids. Between the trimmed V and J ends, which lost 0 bases and 8 bases, there was a span of 13 bases.

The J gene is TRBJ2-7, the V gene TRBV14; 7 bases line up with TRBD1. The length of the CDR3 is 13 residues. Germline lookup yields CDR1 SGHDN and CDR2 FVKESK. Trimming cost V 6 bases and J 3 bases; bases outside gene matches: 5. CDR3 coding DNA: TGTGCCAGCAGAATGACAGGGTTCTACGAGCAGTACTTC. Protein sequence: CASRMTGFYEQYF.

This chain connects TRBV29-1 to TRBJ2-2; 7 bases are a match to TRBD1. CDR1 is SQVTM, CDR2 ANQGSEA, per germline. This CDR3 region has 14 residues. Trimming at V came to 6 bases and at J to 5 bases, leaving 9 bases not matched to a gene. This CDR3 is CSVVPQGSTGELFF. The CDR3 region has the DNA TGCAGCGTGGTACCACAGGGGTCGACCGGGGAGCTGTTTTTT.

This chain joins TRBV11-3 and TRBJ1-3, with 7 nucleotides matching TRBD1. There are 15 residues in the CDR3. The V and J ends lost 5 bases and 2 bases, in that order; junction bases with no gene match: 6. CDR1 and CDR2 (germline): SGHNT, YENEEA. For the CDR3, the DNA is TGTGCCAGCAGCCAGCTAGACAGGGCTGGAAACACCATATATTTT. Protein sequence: CASSQLDRAGNTIYF.

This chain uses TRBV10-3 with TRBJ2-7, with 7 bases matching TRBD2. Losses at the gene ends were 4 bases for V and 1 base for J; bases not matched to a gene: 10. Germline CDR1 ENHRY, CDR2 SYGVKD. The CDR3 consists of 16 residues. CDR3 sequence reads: CAISGGSGGVSYEQYF. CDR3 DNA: TGTGCCATCAGTGGCGGAAGTGGGGGGGTTTCCTACGAGCAGTACTTC.

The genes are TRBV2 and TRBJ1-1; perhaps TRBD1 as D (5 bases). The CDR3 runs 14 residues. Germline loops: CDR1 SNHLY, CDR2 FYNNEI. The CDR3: CAGTRGGPNTEAFF. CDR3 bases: TGTGCTGGAACCCGGGGGGGACCCAACACTGAAGCTTTCTTT.